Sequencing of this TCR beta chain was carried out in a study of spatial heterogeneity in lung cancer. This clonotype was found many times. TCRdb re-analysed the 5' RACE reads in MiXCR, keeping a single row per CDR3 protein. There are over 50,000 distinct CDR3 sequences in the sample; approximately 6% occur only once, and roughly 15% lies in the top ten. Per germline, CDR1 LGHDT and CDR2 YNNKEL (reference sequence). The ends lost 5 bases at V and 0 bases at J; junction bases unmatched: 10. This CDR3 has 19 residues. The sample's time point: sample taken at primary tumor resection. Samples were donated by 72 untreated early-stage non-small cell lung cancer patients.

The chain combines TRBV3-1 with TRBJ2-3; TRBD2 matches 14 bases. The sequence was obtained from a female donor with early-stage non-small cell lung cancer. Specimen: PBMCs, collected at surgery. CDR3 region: CASSRVSGTSGRSTDTQYF. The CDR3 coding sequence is TGTGCCAGCAGCAGGGTCTCTGGGACTAGCGGGAGAAGCACAGATACGCAGTATTTT.